These 14 T cell receptor beta chains were all obtained from the same sample, sequenced in a study of vaccination effects on CD4 cells after COVID-19. Antigen-specific CD4+ T cells expanded by the ViraFEST assay with viral peptide pools were then sequenced. Isolating CD4+ T cells followed more than 9 days of culture. Either the mRNA-1273 or the BNT162b2 vaccine was given to participants as two doses. Antigens for these TCRs are unknown. The table came from immunoSEQ multiplex PCR; TCRdb's copy has only in-frame clones and leaves some out. Altogether tens of thousands of clones are present, around 67% being singletons, with the ten largest covering 7% to 9.5%. Sequenced here: CD4+ T cells from PBMCs cultured with SARS-CoV-2 spike peptides, sampled after COVID-19 vaccination. These receptors originate from a human donor who received a COVID-19 vaccine.

The gene calls are TRBV6-2 or TRBV6-3 and TRBJ2-4, with D maybe TRBD1 (5 bases). Trimming took 2 bases from V and 8 from J, leaving 19 bases between them. CDR1 and CDR2 from the germline V gene are MNHEY and SVGEGT. This CDR3 region has 16 residues. The chain's CDR3 is CASSYRIGIGAHIQYF. The CDR3 DNA reads as TGTGCCAGCAGTTACAGGATAGGCATAGGGGCCCACATTCAGTACTTC.

There are a few counts of this clone. The chain employs TRBV18 and TRBJ1-3; D is uncertain. The CDR3 has 15 residues. Germline-derived CDR1 and CDR2 are KGHSH and LQKENI. V lost 2 bases and J 0 bases, leaving 8 bases between the germline ends. The CDR3 region is CASSPGVFSGNTIYF. The CDR3 coding sequence is TGTGCCAGCTCACCAGGGGTTTTCTCTGGAAACACCATATATTTT.

This clone has just a few counts. The CDR3 reads CASSEVRGWNSPLHF. Here the CDR3 DNA reads TGTGCCAGCAGTGAAGTCAGGGGATGGAATTCACCCCTCCACTTT. The chain recombines TRBV2 with TRBJ1-6, with D perhaps TRBD1 (6 bases). V dropped 1 base and J dropped 7 bases, with 11 bases sitting between them. The CDR3 is made up of 15 amino acids. The germline V gene has CDR1 SNHLY and CDR2 FYNNEI.

Here the CDR3 DNA reads TGCGCCAGCAGCTTCGGGACAGGAGACTACACCTTC. This codes for CASSFGTGDYTF. This chain connects TRBV5-1 to TRBJ1-2, with 8 positions matching TRBD1. This CDR3 is built from 12 residues. CDR1 and CDR2 (germline): SGHRS, YFSETQ. Germline trimming cut 2 bases from V and 10 bases from J; bases unmatched to any gene: 4.

The rearrangement joins TRBV18 to TRBJ2-7; tentative D call: TRBD1 (6 bases). Germline V CDR1 and CDR2: KGHSH, LQKENI. V was trimmed by 3 bases and J by 6 bases, leaving 18 bases between them. This CDR3 spans 15 amino acids. The CDR3 loop is CASSPPSLQGAEQYF. The CDR3 DNA reads as TGTGCCAGCTCACCCCCTAGTTTACAGGGAGCCGAGCAGTACTTC.

The chain employs TRBV13 and TRBJ2-7; TRBD1 agrees at 11 bases. The CDR3 runs 15 residues. The ends lost 6 bases at V and 4 bases at J; junction bases unmatched: 8. Germline V CDR1 and CDR2: PRHDT, FYEKMQ (reference sequence). The CDR3 reads CASSHRDRGIYEQYF. The CDR3 DNA follows: TGTGCCAGCAGTCACCGGGACAGGGGGATATACGAGCAGTACTTC.

The chain uses TRBV5-1 and TRBJ2-1, with D perhaps matching TRBD1 (8 bases). V was pared by 3 bases and J by 10 bases, with 17 bases between. The CDR3 loop spans 14 amino acids. The V gene's germline CDR1 is SGHRS and CDR2 YFSETQ. The CDR3 spells CASSSATGGEEQFF. CDR3 nucleotide sequence: TGCGCCAGCAGCTCAGCTACAGGGGGGGAAGAGCAGTTCTTC.

This chain links TRBV19 with TRBJ1-2, with 9 bases lining up with TRBD1. The V gene's germline CDR1 is LNHDA and CDR2 SQIVND (reference sequence). The CDR3 is made up of 17 amino acids. J gave up 4 bases and V 5 bases, and 14 bases lay outside the gene matches. DNA of the CDR3: TGTGCCAGTAGTCACCCGGCAAAGGACAGGGGCGGCTATGGCTACACCTTC. This translates into CASSHPAKDRGGYGYTF. The full variable domain, with the rest looked up from reference TRBV19 and TRBJ1-2, is DGGITQSPKYLFRKEGQNVTLSCEQNLNHDAMYWYRQDPGQGLRLIYYSQIVNDFQKGDIAEGYSVSREKKESFPLTVTSAQKNPTAFYLCASSHPAKDRGGYGYTFGSGTRLTVV.

V usage is TRBV29-1 and J usage is TRBJ1-1; no definite D call. Germline lookup yields CDR1 SQVTM and CDR2 ANQGSEA. V lost 5 bases to trimming and J lost 1 base, with 11 bases between them. The CDR3 sequence is 13 residues long. The CDR3 spells CSVSKEWNTEAFF. In DNA, the CDR3 is TGCAGCGTTTCGAAGGAATGGAACACTGAAGCTTTCTTT.

There are a few counts of this clone. This chain uses TRBV20-1 with TRBJ1-6; TRBD1 matches 7 bases. CDR1 and CDR2 from the germline V gene are DFQATT and SNEGSKA (reference sequence). After removal of 3 bases from V and 8 bases from J, the junction contained 10 bases not matched to a gene. The CDR3 totals 15 residues. The DNA of the CDR3 is TGCAGTGCTAGTGGAGGAGGAGGGGGCGATTCACCCCTCCACTTT. It codes for CSASGGGGGDSPLHF.

V gene TRBV19 combines with J gene TRBJ2-3; D is perhaps TRBD1 (6 bases). The CDR3 runs 16 residues. V shed 2 bases and J shed 2 bases, with 14 bases lying between them. Looked up from germline, CDR1 is LNHDA and CDR2 is SQIVND (reference sequence). The chain's CDR3 is CASSINGLGHTDTQYF. Written as DNA, the CDR3 is TGTGCCAGTAGTATAAATGGACTGGGACACACAGATACGCAGTATTTT.

The chain links TRBV9 to TRBJ2-2, with 11 nucleotides matching TRBD1. Germline V CDR1 and CDR2: SGDLS, YYNGEE. The V segment lost 4 bases and the J segment 6 bases; nucleotides outside the gene matches: 8. The CDR3 runs 16 residues. DNA for the CDR3: TGTGCCAGCAGCACTCGGACAGGGGGCGCGTCCGGGGAGCTGTTTTTT. Residues: CASSTRTGGASGELFF.

This clone was counted between two and nine times. The chain is built from TRBV5-6 and TRBJ1-5; a possible D gene is TRBD1 (6 bases). The V gene lost 0 bases and the J gene lost 7 bases, with 20 bases spanning the gap. Germline CDR1 reads SGHDT; CDR2 reads YYEEEE. The CDR3 extends over 17 amino acids. The CDR3 DNA reads as TGTGCCAGCAGCTTGGCAGGATCCACAGGGCCTGGGCAGCCCCAGCATTTT. Translating gives CASSLAGSTGPGQPQHF. Supplemented by reference TRBV5-6 and TRBJ1-5, the full variable domain reads DAGVTQSPTHLIKTRGQQVTLRCSPKSGHDTVSWYQQALGQGPQFIFQYYEEEERQRGNFPDRFSGHQFPNYSSELNVNALLLGDSALYLCASSLAGSTGPGQPQHFGDGTRLSIL.

V is TRBV18 and J is TRBJ1-5; the D gene is possibly TRBD1 (5 bases). Looked up from germline, CDR1 is KGHSH and CDR2 is LQKENI. The CDR3 contains 14 residues. The V end lost 6 bases, the J end lost 3 bases, and 12 bases lay between the germline ends. CDR3 protein: CASSDRDYNQPQHF. The CDR3 coding sequence is TGTGCCAGCTCGGATCGGGACTACAATCAGCCCCAGCATTTT. The full variable domain, rest sourced from reference TRBV18 and TRBJ1-5, is NAGVMQNPRHLVRRRGQEARLRCSPMKGHSHVYWYRQLPEEGLKFMVYLQKENIIDESGMPKERFSAEFPKEGPSILRIQQVVRGDSAAYFCASSDRDYNQPQHFGDGTRLSIL.